This paragraph reports one T cell receptor (beta chain). This entry comes from a study of blood T cell repertoires in COVID-19. V was clipped by 3 bases and J by 9 bases, with 15 bases between them. The CDR3 covers 13 residues. Germline CDR1 and CDR2: MDHEN and SYDVKM. Assay: immunoSEQ multiplex PCR; the TCRdb copy retains only in-frame clones and omits some. Of roughly 87,000 clones in the sample, around 75% were seen once. The chain has TRBV28 and TRBJ2-7; possible D gene TRBD1, 5 bases. The receptor was derived from a woman in her 50s with acute or convalescent COVID-19. Sequenced input: peripheral blood. Here the CDR3 reads CASSLEPIRGQYF. CDR3 bases: TGTGCCAGCAGTTTGGAACCGATTAGGGGGCAGTACTTC.